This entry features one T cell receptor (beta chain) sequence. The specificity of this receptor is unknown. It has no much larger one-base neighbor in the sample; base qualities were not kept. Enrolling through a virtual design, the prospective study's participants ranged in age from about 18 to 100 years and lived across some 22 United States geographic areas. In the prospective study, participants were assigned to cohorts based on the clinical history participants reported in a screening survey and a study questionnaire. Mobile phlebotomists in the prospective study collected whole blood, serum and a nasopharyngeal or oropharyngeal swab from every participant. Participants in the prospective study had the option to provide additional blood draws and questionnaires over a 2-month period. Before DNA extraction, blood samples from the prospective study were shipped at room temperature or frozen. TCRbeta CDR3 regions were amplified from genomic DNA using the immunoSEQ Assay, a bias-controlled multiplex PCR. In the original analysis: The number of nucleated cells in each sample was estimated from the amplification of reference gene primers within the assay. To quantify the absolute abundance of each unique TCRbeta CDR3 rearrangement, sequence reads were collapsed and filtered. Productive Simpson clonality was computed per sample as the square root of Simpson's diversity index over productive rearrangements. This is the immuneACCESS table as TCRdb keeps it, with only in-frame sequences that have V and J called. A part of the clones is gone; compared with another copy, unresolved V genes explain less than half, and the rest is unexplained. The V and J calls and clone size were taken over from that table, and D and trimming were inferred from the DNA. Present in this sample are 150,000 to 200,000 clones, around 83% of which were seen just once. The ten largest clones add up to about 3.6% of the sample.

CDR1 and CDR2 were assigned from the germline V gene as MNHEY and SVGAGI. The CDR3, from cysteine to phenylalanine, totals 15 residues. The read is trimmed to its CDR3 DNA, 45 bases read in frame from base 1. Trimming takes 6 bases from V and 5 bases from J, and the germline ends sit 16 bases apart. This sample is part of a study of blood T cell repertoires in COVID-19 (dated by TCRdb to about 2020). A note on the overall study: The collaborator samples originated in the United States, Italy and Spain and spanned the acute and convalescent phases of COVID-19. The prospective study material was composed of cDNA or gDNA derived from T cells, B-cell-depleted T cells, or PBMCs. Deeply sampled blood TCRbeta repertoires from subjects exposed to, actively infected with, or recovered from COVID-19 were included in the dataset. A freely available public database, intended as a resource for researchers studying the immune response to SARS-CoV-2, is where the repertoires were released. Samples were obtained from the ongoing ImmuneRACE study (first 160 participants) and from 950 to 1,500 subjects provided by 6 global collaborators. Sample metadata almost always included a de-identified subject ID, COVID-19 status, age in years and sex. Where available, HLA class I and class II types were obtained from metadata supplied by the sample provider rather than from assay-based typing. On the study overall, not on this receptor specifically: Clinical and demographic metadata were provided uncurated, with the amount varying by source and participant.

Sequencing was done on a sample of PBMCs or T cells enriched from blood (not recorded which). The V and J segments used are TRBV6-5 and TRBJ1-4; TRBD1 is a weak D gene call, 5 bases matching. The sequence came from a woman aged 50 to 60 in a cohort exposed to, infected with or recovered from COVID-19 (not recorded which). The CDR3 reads CASSISWDSNEKLFF. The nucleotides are TGTGCCAGCAGCATCTCCTGGGACTCGAATGAAAAACTGTTTTTT.